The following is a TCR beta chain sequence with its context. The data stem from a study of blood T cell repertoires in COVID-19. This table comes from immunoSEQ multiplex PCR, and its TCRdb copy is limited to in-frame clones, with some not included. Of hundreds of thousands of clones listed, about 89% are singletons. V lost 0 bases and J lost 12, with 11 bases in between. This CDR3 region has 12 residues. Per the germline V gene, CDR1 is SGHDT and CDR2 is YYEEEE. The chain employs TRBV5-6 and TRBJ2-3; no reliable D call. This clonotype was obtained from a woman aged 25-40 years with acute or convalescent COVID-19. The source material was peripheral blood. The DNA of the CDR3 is TGTGCCAGCAGCTTGGGACTCACCAACCAGTATTTT. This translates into CASSLGLTNQYF.